The 25 T cell receptor beta chains reported below all come from one sample, sequenced in a study of T-cell reconstitution after alpha-beta-depleted transplantation in children. Unique molecular identifiers were incorporated when the TCRbeta library was constructed. TCRdb redid the calling of the PCR reads with MiXCR, one entry per CDR3 protein. This sample has approximately 500,000 distinct CDR3 sequences, with roughly a tenth found just once. The source was PBMCs, collected before TCRalphabeta/CD19-depleted stem cell transplant. These receptors were taken from a child aged 2 to 15 with inherited bone marrow failure, due to receive a stem cell transplant.

The table lists this clonotype with a few counts. The V gene is TRBV4-2, the J gene TRBJ2-1; the match to TRBD2 covers 10 bases. Per the germline V gene, CDR1 is LGHNA and CDR2 is YNFKEQ. This CDR3 comprises 18 residues. After removal of 1 base from V and 6 bases from J, the junction contained 12 bases not matched to a gene. CDR3 in DNA: TGTGCCAGCAGCCAAGTAACGAGTGGGCTAGCGGGAGTCAATGAGCAGTTCTTC. Residues: CASSQVTSGLAGVNEQFF.

The chain couples TRBV11-1 to TRBJ2-5, with 8 bases identical to TRBD1. Per the germline V gene, CDR1 is SGHAT and CDR2 is FQDESV (reference sequence). CDR3 length equals 13 residues. The ends lost 8 bases at V and 4 bases at J; junction bases unmatched: 6. The CDR3 DNA is TGTGCCAGCCTCGACAGGGGTCGAGAGACCCAGTACTTC. This encodes CASLDRGRETQYF.

About this clonotype itself: Possible read error: a much larger clone is one base away. The V and J genes are TRBV9 and TRBJ2-5; possible D gene TRBD1, 5 bases. The CDR3 totals 15 residues. Germline CDR1 reads SGDLS; CDR2 reads YYNGEE. CDR3 in DNA: TGTTCCAGCAGCGTAGTTGGAACAGGCCAAGAGACCCAGTACTTC. Translation gives CSSSVVGTGQETQYF.

This clonotype was found many times. The rearrangement uses TRBV6-1 and TRBJ1-4; TRBD1 is a possible D gene (6 bases). The V and J ends lost 6 bases and 3 bases respectively, with 11 bases between them. Germline V gene sequence: CDR1 MNHNS, CDR2 SASEGT. The CDR3 loop spans 14 amino acids. For the CDR3, the DNA is TGTGCCAGCAGGCAGGGGATTGCTAATGAAAAACTGTTTTTT. Translation: CASRQGIANEKLFF.

This clonotype has ten or more counts. This chain links TRBV29-1 with TRBJ2-7; 7 nucleotides match TRBD1. Germline CDR1 reads SQVTM; CDR2 reads ANQGSEA. With V trimmed by 8 bases and J by 6 bases, 7 bases remained unmatched. This CDR3 contains 11 residues. CDR3 loop: CSKQWDSEQYF. The CDR3 nucleotides are TGCAGCAAACAATGGGACAGCGAGCAGTACTTC.

This clonotype was seen a few times. The V gene is TRBV5-1, the J gene TRBJ2-1, with D maybe TRBD1 (6 bases). The germline V gene encodes CDR1 SGHRS and CDR2 YFSETQ. CDR3 length: 14 amino acids. Trimming pared 4 bases from V and 6 bases from J, leaving 14 bases between. The CDR3 protein is CASSVQVGGNEQFF. DNA for the CDR3: TGCGCCAGCAGCGTACAGGTAGGGGGCAATGAGCAGTTCTTC.

This clonotype was detected many times. The J gene is TRBJ1-2, the V gene TRBV6-1; D remains unclear. V lost 6 bases, J lost 2 bases, and 10 bases lay in between. The CDR3 is 13 residues long. From germline, CDR1 is MNHNS and CDR2 SASEGT. CDR3 residues: CASRVTWNYGYTF. The DNA of the CDR3 is TGTGCCAGCAGAGTTACATGGAACTATGGCTACACCTTC.

Ten or more counts support this clonotype. The rearrangement links TRBV28 to TRBJ2-2; 8 bases agree with TRBD1. CDR3 length equals 14 residues. Germline values: CDR1 MDHEN, CDR2 SYDVKM. The V segment lost 11 bases and the J segment 0 bases; nucleotides outside the gene matches: 5. The CDR3 protein is CAARQGTNTGELFF. The CDR3 nucleotides are TGTGCCGCCCGACAGGGGACGAACACCGGGGAGCTGTTTTTT.

This clonotype has at least ten counts. The J gene is TRBJ2-5, the V gene TRBV4-1, with a tentative D call TRBD2 (6 bases). The CDR3 has 14 residues. V lost 1 base to trimming and J lost 4 bases, with 10 bases between them. Per the germline V gene, CDR1 is MGHRA and CDR2 is YSYEKL. The CDR3 loop reads CASSQARGGETQYF. CDR3 nucleotide sequence: TGCGCCAGCAGCCAAGCGCGGGGCGGAGAGACCCAGTACTTC.

This clonotype was counted ten times or more. The CDR3 region is CSAPKGREWHEQFF. CDR3 in DNA: TGCAGTGCTCCCAAGGGGCGGGAGTGGCATGAGCAGTTCTTC. The V call is TRBV20-1, the J call TRBJ2-1; 7 nucleotides agree with TRBD2. Germline V lookup: CDR1 DFQATT, CDR2 SNEGSKA (reference sequence). This CDR3 has 14 residues. The V gene end was trimmed by 5 bases and the J gene end by 8 bases; junction bases not matched to a gene: 12.

This clonotype was counted ten times or more. The chain uses TRBV15 and TRBJ2-2; 8 bases agree with TRBD1. Germline V gene sequence: CDR1 LNHNV, CDR2 YYDKDF (reference sequence). CDR3 length equals 12 residues. V was clipped by 11 bases and J by 6 bases; unmatched bases: 5. The CDR3 DNA reads as TGTGCCGTCAACAGGGGGTCCGGGGAGCTGTTTTTT. Its protein product is CAVNRGSGELFF.

The CDR3 is CASSLGQGSKNIQYF. CDR3 DNA sequence: TGTGCCAGCTCACTAGGCCAGGGTTCCAAAAACATTCAGTACTTC. V usage is TRBV18 and J usage is TRBJ2-4; a possible D gene is TRBD1 (5 bases). The CDR3 is 15 amino acids. Trimming took 4 bases from V and 2 from J, leaving 12 bases between them. Germline values: CDR1 KGHSH, CDR2 LQKENI.

This clonotype was seen ten or more times. The chain employs TRBV12-3 or TRBV12-4 and TRBJ2-7; 7 bases are a match to TRBD2. Losses at the gene ends were 6 bases for V and 2 bases for J; bases not matched to a gene: 7. The CDR3 has 14 residues. The CDR3 loop is CASSERGHTYEQYF. Written as DNA, the CDR3 is TGTGCCAGCAGCGAGCGGGGCCACACCTACGAGCAGTACTTC.

This clonotype has a handful of counts. This chain links TRBV27 with TRBJ1-2; D remains unclear. This CDR3 contains 15 residues. The germline V and J ends were trimmed by 0 bases and 0 bases, with 8 bases remaining between them. The germline V gene has CDR1 MNHEY and CDR2 SMNVEV (reference sequence). The CDR3 coding sequence is TGTGCCAGCAGTTTATCGAGTGGACCTAACTATGGCTACACCTTC. The encoded protein is CASSLSSGPNYGYTF.

This clonotype has only a few counts. This chain uses TRBV7-2 with TRBJ2-5, with TRBD2 matching over 8 bases. CDR3 length: 15 residues. V lost 4 bases to trimming and J lost 4 bases; unmatched junction nucleotides: 8. The V gene's germline CDR1 is SGHTA and CDR2 FQGNSA. The CDR3 sequence is CASSSRWSGRETQYF. In DNA, the CDR3 is TGTGCCAGCAGCTCGCGATGGAGCGGGAGAGAGACCCAGTACTTC.

The chain has TRBV5-4 and TRBJ2-5; unclear D gene. The CDR3 extends over 14 amino acids. Germline-derived CDR1 and CDR2 are SGHNT and YYREEE (reference sequence). V was cut by 0 bases and J by 0 bases, with 6 bases left in between. The CDR3, as DNA: TGTGCCAGCAGCTTGGAGGGTGACCAAGAGACCCAGTACTTC. As protein: CASSLEGDQETQYF. The complete variable domain, with remaining parts taken from reference TRBV5-4 and TRBJ2-5, reads ETGVTQSPTHLIKTRGQQVTLRCSSQSGHNTVSWYQQALGQGPQFIFQYYREEENGRGNFPPRFSGLQFPNYSSELNVNALELDDSALYLCASSLEGDQETQYFGPGTRLLVL.

Ten or more counts support this clonotype. The V gene is TRBV3-1, the J gene TRBJ2-1; D remains ambiguous. CDR1 is LGHDT and CDR2 is YNNKEL in the germline V gene (reference sequence). CDR3 length: 16 amino acids. Trimming removed 2 bases from V and 0 bases from J, with 11 bases in between. The CDR3 spells CASSQMGIGSYNEQFF. CDR3 nucleotide sequence: TGTGCCAGCAGCCAAATGGGGATTGGCTCCTACAATGAGCAGTTCTTC.

This clonotype was detected many times. This sequence joins TRBV27 and TRBJ2-1; TRBD2 matches 11 bases. V shed 5 bases, J shed 0 bases, and the junction held 3 bases outside the gene matches. Germline V gives CDR1 MNHEY, CDR2 SMNVEV (reference sequence). The CDR3 has 16 amino acids. CDR3 sequence reads: CASSKGTSGSYNEQFF. CDR3 bases: TGTGCCAGCAGTAAAGGGACTAGCGGCTCCTACAATGAGCAGTTCTTC.

This clonotype has a count of ten or more. The chain uses TRBV10-3 and TRBJ2-1; D may be TRBD2 (7 bases). Germline values: CDR1 ENHRY, CDR2 SYGVKD. CDR3 length: 14 residues. The V end was cut by 7 bases, the J end by 6 bases, with 16 bases between. CDR3 coding DNA: TGTGCCATCAAGGGGGGAGGGCCGGGCAATGAGCAGTTCTTC. As protein: CAIKGGGPGNEQFF.

The sample holds many counts of this clonotype. This chain joins TRBV7-2 and TRBJ1-1; TRBD1 matches 7 bases. V lost 3 bases to trimming and J lost 1 base; unmatched junction nucleotides: 5. The CDR3 is 15 residues long. Germline CDR1 SGHTA, CDR2 FQGNSA. CDR3 protein: CASSLSRDRNTEAFF. The DNA for the CDR3 is TGTGCCAGCAGCTTGTCCCGGGACAGGAACACTGAAGCTTTCTTT. The full variable domain, in which reference TRBV7-2 and TRBJ1-1 provide the parts outside the CDR3, is GAGVSQSPSNKVTEKGKDVELRCDPISGHTALYWYRQSLGQGLEFLIYFQGNSAPDKSGLPSDRFSAERTGGSVSTLTIQRTQQEDSAVYLCASSLSRDRNTEAFFGQGTRLTVV.

The V call is TRBV28, the J call TRBJ2-1, with 9 bases that match TRBD2. V lost 6 bases to trimming and J lost 12 bases; unmatched junction nucleotides: 15. The CDR3 extends over 15 amino acids. CDR1 is MDHEN, CDR2 SYDVKM, per germline. The CDR3 here is CASSPPWGSGSPQFF. The CDR3 nucleotides are TGTGCCAGCAGCCCCCCTTGGGGTAGCGGGAGCCCGCAGTTCTTC. The full variable domain, completed using reference TRBV28 and TRBJ2-1, is DVKVTQSSRYLVKRTGEKVFLECVQDMDHENMFWYRQDPGLGLRLIYFSYDVKMKEKGDIPEGYSVSREKKERFSLILESASTNQTSMYLCASSPPWGSGSPQFFGPGTRLTVL.

This clonotype was detected many times. V and J are TRBV5-4 and TRBJ2-5; possible D gene TRBD2, 6 bases. The CDR3 contains 14 residues. Trimming shortened V by 2 bases and J by 4 bases, and 12 bases separated the two germline ends. Germline-derived CDR1 and CDR2 are SGHNT and YYREEE (reference sequence). As DNA, the CDR3 is TGTGCCAGCAGCTTTGCCGGGGGTTCAGAGACCCAGTACTTC. Protein product: CASSFAGGSETQYF.

Ten or more counts support this clonotype. The chain couples TRBV7-9 to TRBJ2-2; weak D call: TRBD2 (6 bases). There are 16 residues in the CDR3. In germline, CDR1 is SEHNR, CDR2 FQNEAQ (reference sequence). Between the trimmed V and J ends, which lost 2 bases and 3 bases, there was a span of 13 bases. The CDR3: CASSLHPRDDTGELFF. CDR3 in DNA: TGTGCCAGCAGCTTACATCCGCGGGACGACACCGGGGAGCTGTTTTTT.

As DNA, the CDR3 is TGTGCCAGCAGCCAGACGGAGTTGACTAGCGGACCTAATGAGCAGTTCTTC. It is translated as CASSQTELTSGPNEQFF. This chain links TRBV4-2 with TRBJ2-1, with TRBD2 identical over 9 bases. Germline trimming cut 3 bases from V and 7 bases from J; bases unmatched to any gene: 13. Germline V lookup: CDR1 LGHNA, CDR2 YNFKEQ. This CDR3 spans 17 amino acids.

In this sample, this clonotype turned up many times. This chain links TRBV4-3 with TRBJ2-1; no clear D gene. V lost 3 bases and J 1 base, leaving 10 bases between the germline ends. Germline assignment: CDR1 LGHNA and CDR2 YSLEER. The CDR3 has 15 residues. The CDR3 coding sequence is TGCGCCAGCAGCCATATTCCCCAATCCTACAATGAGCAGTTCTTC. It encodes CASSHIPQSYNEQFF.